These T cell receptor beta chains were read from a single sample in a study of graft-versus-host responses after intestinal transplantation. Clones were read by immunoSEQ multiplex PCR, and TCRdb kept only the in-frame ones, dropping some. The table lists some 40,000 clones, over 90% of them singletons. The specimen was PBMCs, collected almost 750 days after intestinal transplantation. The receptors here all came from a human patient who received an intestinal transplant, so some T cells may come from the graft donor. Both conserved end residues are part of each CDR3. The order of the fields is V gene, J gene, CDR3 protein.

v_gene: TRBV5-6
j_gene: TRBJ2-3
CDR3aa: CASSFGTDTQYF

v_gene: TRBV4-1
j_gene: TRBJ2-5
CDR3aa: CASSHQQGGVKETQYF

v_gene: TRBV4-1
j_gene: TRBJ2-5
CDR3aa: CASSRELGLDQETQYF

v_gene: TRBV28
j_gene: TRBJ1-2
CDR3aa: CASSSAGVGGYTF

v_gene: TRBV7-6
j_gene: TRBJ1-6
CDR3aa: CASADGGFQDNSPLHF

v_gene: TRBV30
j_gene: TRBJ2-7
CDR3aa: CAWSRQARGEQYF

v_gene: TRBV2
j_gene: TRBJ1-2
CDR3aa: CASLSRDVNYGYTF

v_gene: TRBV15
j_gene: TRBJ2-4
CDR3aa: CATSRDSGRDNIQYF

v_gene: TRBV28
j_gene: TRBJ1-3
CDR3aa: CASSTRTVSGNTIYF

v_gene: TRBV11-3
j_gene: TRBJ1-5
CDR3aa: CASSWSNQPQHF

v_gene: TRBV9
j_gene: TRBJ2-2
CDR3aa: CASSSKFMGAGELFF

v_gene: TRBV7-9
j_gene: TRBJ2-7
CDR3aa: CASSLSGAYEQYF

v_gene: TRBV9
j_gene: TRBJ2-7
CDR3aa: CASSPSGTTGYEQYF

v_gene: TRBV5-1
j_gene: TRBJ1-2
CDR3aa: CASSLGMGTPYGYTF